A single sample is the source of the 10 T cell receptor beta chains below, sequenced in a study of blood T cell repertoires in COVID-19 (dated by TCRdb to about 2020). The library was obtained by the immunoSEQ multiplex PCR assay. TCRdb holds this immuneACCESS table with in-frame rearrangements only. Some clones are missing; in checked studies, unresolved V genes explain under half, and the rest has no known cause. The sample table contains a few hundred thousand clones; only one count was recorded for 80% to 90% of them. In total, the top ten clones hold under 2.5% of the sample. The sequencing input was PBMCs or T cells enriched from blood (not recorded which). The receptors come from a woman younger than 30 who had recovered from COVID-19.

The chain recombines TRBV7-9 with TRBJ2-7, with D maybe TRBD2 (5 bases). Trimming took 5 bases from V and 7 from J, leaving 12 bases between them. The CDR3 has 12 residues. Germline CDR1 and CDR2: SEHNR and FQNEAQ (reference sequence). CDR3 sequence: CASSPFGEEQYF. As DNA, the CDR3 is TGTGCCAGCAGCCCCTTCGGGGAGGAGCAGTACTTC. Using reference TRBV7-9 and TRBJ2-7 for the parts outside the CDR3, the full variable domain is DTGVSQNPRHKITKRGQNVTFRCDPISEHNRLYWYRQTLGQGPEFLTYFQNEAQLEKSRLLSDRFSAERPKGSFSTLEIQRTEQGDSAMYLCASSPFGEEQYFGPGTRLTVT.

The chain combines TRBV19 with TRBJ1-1; TRBD1 aligns across 9 bases. The CDR3 runs to 17 residues. With V trimmed by 1 base and J by 4 bases, 10 bases remained unmatched. CDR1 and CDR2 from the germline V gene are LNHDA and SQIVND (reference sequence). The CDR3 spells CASSIVWDRARVTEAFF. For the CDR3, the DNA is TGTGCCAGTAGTATAGTCTGGGACAGGGCACGGGTCACTGAAGCTTTCTTT.

The CDR3 bases are TGTGCCAGTAGTATACATTTGGGACAGGGGGGTAATTCACCCCTCCACTTT. Encoded protein: CASSIHLGQGGNSPLHF. The V and J genes are TRBV19 and TRBJ1-6, with TRBD1 identical over 11 bases. The J segment lost 6 bases and the V segment lost 2 bases, leaving 6 bases of the junction unmatched. The germline V gene has CDR1 LNHDA and CDR2 SQIVND (reference sequence). This CDR3 contains 17 residues. Full variable domain (outside the CDR3, taken from reference TRBV19 and TRBJ1-6): DGGITQSPKYLFRKEGQNVTLSCEQNLNHDAMYWYRQDPGQGLRLIYYSQIVNDFQKGDIAEGYSVSREKKESFPLTVTSAQKNPTAFYLCASSIHLGQGGNSPLHFGNGTRLTVT.

The V gene is TRBV5-4, the J gene TRBJ2-3; D not resolved. The germline V and J ends were trimmed by 3 bases and 0 bases, with 5 bases remaining between them. From germline, CDR1 is SGHNT and CDR2 YYREEE (reference sequence). The CDR3 extends over 13 amino acids. The CDR3 coding sequence is TGTGCCAGCAGCTCTGTTAGCACAGATACGCAGTATTTT. It specifies CASSSVSTDTQYF. Filled out from reference TRBV5-4 and TRBJ2-3, the complete variable domain reads ETGVTQSPTHLIKTRGQQVTLRCSSQSGHNTVSWYQQALGQGPQFIFQYYREEENGRGNFPPRFSGLQFPNYSSELNVNALELDDSALYLCASSSVSTDTQYFGPGTRLTVL.

This chain joins TRBV4-2 and TRBJ1-1; unclear D gene. Germline CDR1 is LGHNA and CDR2 is YNFKEQ. V lost 3 bases to trimming and J lost 11 bases, with 16 bases between them. The CDR3 runs to 13 residues. CDR3 region: CASSQGESGRAFF. The CDR3 nucleotides are TGTGCCAGCAGCCAGGGAGAGTCCGGTAGGGCTTTCTTT.

The chain recombines TRBV10-3 with TRBJ2-7, with D maybe TRBD2 (5 bases). The germline V gene has CDR1 ENHRY and CDR2 SYGVKD. This CDR3 comprises 11 residues. V dropped 6 bases and J dropped 7 bases, with 10 bases sitting between them. CDR3 nucleotides: TGTGCCATCAGAGAACTAGAAGAGCAGTACTTC. This encodes CAIRELEEQYF.

The V call is TRBV15, the J call TRBJ2-1; 11 bases are shared with TRBD2. J was trimmed by 7 bases and V by 0 bases; bases with no gene match: 11. This CDR3 has 18 amino acids. The germline CDR1 and CDR2 sequences are LNHNV and YYDKDF (reference sequence). The CDR3 DNA reads TGTGCCACCAGCAGAGATCTCTTACTAGCGGGGGTGGAGAATGAGCAGTTCTTC. Translated, it gives CATSRDLLLAGVENEQFF.

The genes are TRBV4-1 and TRBJ2-2; D possibly corresponds to TRBD1 (6 bases). The CDR3 is 16 residues long. CDR1 is MGHRA and CDR2 is YSYEKL in the germline V gene. The ends were cut back, 3 bases at V and 6 bases at J, with 17 bases in the middle. DNA of the CDR3: TGCGCCAGCAGCCAGATAGCCAGGGGTGGTCCCGGGGAGCTGTTTTTT. It translates to CASSQIARGGPGELFF.

This clone was seen only once. The gene calls are TRBV10-1 and TRBJ1-1; 9 nucleotides agree with TRBD1. V gave up 6 bases and J gave up 4 bases; unmatched junction bases: 9. The germline gives CDR1 WNHNN, CDR2 SYGVQD (reference sequence). The CDR3 sequence is 15 residues long. CDR3 sequence reads: CASSPEGTGFTEAFF. In nucleotides, the CDR3 is TGCGCCAGCAGCCCCGAGGGGACAGGGTTCACTGAAGCTTTCTTT.

This sequence joins TRBV2 and TRBJ1-5, with D possibly TRBD1 on 6 matching bases. V was clipped by 7 bases and J by 6 bases, with 10 bases between them. The CDR3 totals 12 residues. Germline V CDR1 and CDR2: SNHLY, FYNNEI. The CDR3 sequence: CASTPGAQPQHF. Here the CDR3 DNA reads TGTGCCAGCACCCCAGGGGCTCAGCCCCAGCATTTT. Full variable domain (remainder filled in from reference TRBV2 and TRBJ1-5): EPEVTQTPSHQVTQMGQEVILRCVPISNHLYFYWYRQILGQKVEFLVSFYNNEISEKSEIFDDQFSVERPDGSNFTLKIRSTKLEDSAMYFCASTPGAQPQHFGDGTRLSIL.